Each of the 22 T cell receptor beta chains below was sequenced from the same sample in a study of blood T cell repertoires in COVID-19. Clones were sequenced by immunoSEQ multiplex PCR, and TCRdb holds only the in-frame ones, with some missing. The table lists more than 60,000 clones, around 91% of them singletons, with about 6.1% in the top ten. The sample comprised peripheral blood. Receptors were obtained from a human donor in a cohort sampled during active COVID-19.

V usage is TRBV9 and J usage is TRBJ1-2, with TRBD1 matching over 9 bases. V was pared by 2 bases and J by 10 bases, with 9 bases of the junction left unmatched. The CDR3 contains 14 residues. Per germline, CDR1 SGDLS and CDR2 YYNGEE. The CDR3 nucleotides are TGTGCCAGCAGCGTCGGGGGGACAGGGCATTTCTACACCTTC. Translated, it gives CASSVGGTGHFYTF.

The chain has TRBV27 and TRBJ1-1; no definite D call. Germline CDR1 is MNHEY and CDR2 is SMNVEV (reference sequence). This CDR3 contains 13 residues. Trimming stripped 9 bases from V and 5 bases from J, with 16 bases between. The CDR3 DNA is TGTGCCAGTTCGAATAGTTTTTATACTGAAGCTTTCTTT. Encoded protein: CASSNSFYTEAFF.

A few counts support this clone. The chain has TRBV19 and TRBJ1-1; no reliable D call. V was clipped by 6 bases and J by 5 bases, with 16 bases between them. This CDR3 has 14 residues. Germline V gene data show CDR1 as LNHDA and CDR2 as SQIVND (reference sequence). The CDR3 here is CASRRGDTKTEAFF. The CDR3 coding sequence is TGTGCCAGTAGGCGGGGAGATACGAAAACTGAAGCTTTCTTT.

This clone came up once. The rearrangement joins TRBV25-1 to TRBJ2-7; D remains ambiguous. Germline CDR1 is MGHDK and CDR2 is SYGVNS. Trimming pared 1 base from V and 3 bases from J, leaving 10 bases between. The CDR3 contains 14 residues. The CDR3 sequence: CASSEFYTGYEQYF. The CDR3 DNA reads TGTGCCAGCAGTGAATTTTACACGGGCTACGAGCAGTACTTC.

The sample holds a few counts of this clone. Here the CDR3 reads CASSFDSRSSYEQYF. The CDR3 nucleotides are TGTGCCAGCAGTTTCGATAGCCGAAGCTCCTACGAGCAGTACTTC. The V gene is TRBV6-2 or TRBV6-3, the J gene TRBJ2-7; D unresolved. Germline V gene sequence: CDR1 MNHEY, CDR2 SVGEGT. The V gene lost 4 bases and the J gene lost 0 bases, with 13 bases spanning the gap. The CDR3 totals 15 residues.

The gene calls are TRBV2 and TRBJ1-5, with D tentatively TRBD1 (5 bases). Germline V gene data show CDR1 as SNHLY and CDR2 as FYNNEI. The V gene lost 8 bases and the J gene lost 1 base, with 15 bases spanning the gap. This CDR3 comprises 15 residues. The CDR3 sequence: CASGQGTISNQPQHF. The CDR3 bases are TGTGCCAGCGGGCAGGGAACAATAAGCAATCAGCCCCAGCATTTT.

The chain couples TRBV7-9 to TRBJ1-1; the match to TRBD1 covers 7 bases. CDR3 length: 13 residues. The V gene's germline CDR1 is SEHNR and CDR2 FQNEAQ (reference sequence). V shed 1 base and J 4 bases; nucleotides not matched to a gene: 0. The CDR3 nucleotides are TGTGCCAGCAGCTTAGAGGGGGCCACTGAAGCTTTCTTT. Translated: CASSLEGATEAFF.

The chain joins TRBV7-9 to TRBJ1-6, with TRBD1 as a possible D gene (6 bases). CDR3 length equals 16 residues. V was shortened by 2 bases and J by 1 base, with 9 bases between the two germline ends. Germline-derived CDR1 and CDR2 are SEHNR and FQNEAQ (reference sequence). The CDR3 DNA follows: TGTGCCAGCAGCTTACAGGGGCCGTCCTATAATTCACCCCTCCACTTT. Protein product: CASSLQGPSYNSPLHF.

This chain uses TRBV19 with TRBJ1-2; a weak D match, TRBD1 (6 bases). V lost 7 bases and J lost 5, with 20 bases in between. Germline assignment: CDR1 LNHDA and CDR2 SQIVND (reference sequence). The CDR3 sequence is 15 residues long. The CDR3 nucleotides are TGTGCCAGTACCGCTATGGACAGCTTGGGGTATGGCTACACCTTC. It specifies CASTAMDSLGYGYTF.

This chain links TRBV9 with TRBJ2-7; 9 bases are a match to TRBD2. The trim removed 4 bases at V and 6 bases at J, leaving 11 bases unmatched. The CDR3 covers 15 residues. Looked up from germline, CDR1 is SGDLS and CDR2 is YYNGEE. The CDR3 bases are TGTGCCAGCAGCCCACAAACCGGGACTAGCTCCGAGCAGTACTTC. This codes for CASSPQTGTSSEQYF.

This chain uses TRBV5-1 with TRBJ2-7; D is perhaps TRBD2 (5 bases). Germline V CDR1 and CDR2: SGHRS, YFSETQ. V lost 0 bases to trimming and J lost 4 bases, with 11 bases between them. The CDR3 consists of 14 residues. As DNA, the CDR3 is TGCGCCAGCAGCTTGGGATCCGGGGAGTACGAGCAGTACTTC. Protein sequence: CASSLGSGEYEQYF.

V gene TRBV18 combines with J gene TRBJ1-1; TRBD1 matches at 10 bases. This CDR3 comprises 13 residues. CDR1 is KGHSH and CDR2 is LQKENI in the germline V gene. The V gene end was trimmed by 8 bases and the J gene end by 1 base; junction bases not matched to a gene: 1. The CDR3 loop is CASGTGENTEAFF. Written as DNA, the CDR3 is TGTGCCAGCGGGACAGGGGAGAACACTGAAGCTTTCTTT.

The chain combines TRBV19 with TRBJ2-1; D is perhaps TRBD1 (5 bases). V dropped 5 bases and J dropped 4 bases, with 12 bases sitting between them. Germline values: CDR1 LNHDA, CDR2 SQIVND (reference sequence). This CDR3 is built from 14 residues. The CDR3 DNA is TGTGCCAGTAGTTTGGGGCGCCCTTACAATGAGCAGTTCTTC. Translating gives CASSLGRPYNEQFF. The whole variable domain, remainder taken from reference TRBV19 and TRBJ2-1, is DGGITQSPKYLFRKEGQNVTLSCEQNLNHDAMYWYRQDPGQGLRLIYYSQIVNDFQKGDIAEGYSVSREKKESFPLTVTSAQKNPTAFYLCASSLGRPYNEQFFGPGTRLTVL.

The chain recombines TRBV2 with TRBJ1-4; D perhaps matches TRBD1 (5 bases). Trimming removed 4 bases at V and 5 bases at J, with 8 bases between. CDR3 length equals 13 residues. From germline, CDR1 is SNHLY and CDR2 FYNNEI. The CDR3 loop is CASSAGNNEKLFF. The CDR3 nucleotides are TGTGCCAGCAGTGCAGGGAACAATGAAAAACTGTTTTTT. Full variable domain (missing parts from reference TRBV2 and TRBJ1-4): EPEVTQTPSHQVTQMGQEVILRCVPISNHLYFYWYRQILGQKVEFLVSFYNNEISEKSEIFDDQFSVERPDGSNFTLKIRSTKLEDSAMYFCASSAGNNEKLFFGSGTQLSVL.

The chain uses TRBV29-1 and TRBJ1-1; the D gene is possibly TRBD1 (6 bases). The CDR3 runs 15 residues. Trimming removed 6 bases at V and 7 bases at J, with 24 bases between. Germline V gene sequence: CDR1 SQVTM, CDR2 ANQGSEA. CDR3 DNA sequence: TGCAGCGTCGCCCCTTCGGGCGGGGGCAATAGTGAAGCTTTCTTT. Translated, it gives CSVAPSGGGNSEAFF.

The chain is built from TRBV5-4 and TRBJ1-6, with D perhaps matching TRBD1 (6 bases). Germline loops: CDR1 SGHNT, CDR2 YYREEE (reference sequence). Trimming shortened V by 0 bases and J by 9 bases, and 10 bases separated the two germline ends. The CDR3 has 14 amino acids. This CDR3 is CASSLDRDGSPLHF. The CDR3 coding sequence is TGTGCCAGCAGCTTGGACAGGGATGGTTCACCCCTCCACTTT.

In this sample, this clone turned up once. The gene calls are TRBV7-2 and TRBJ2-7; no reliable D call. V dropped 5 bases and J dropped 1 base, with 9 bases sitting between them. Germline loops: CDR1 SGHTA, CDR2 FQGNSA. The CDR3 contains 13 residues. As DNA, the CDR3 is TGTGCCAGCAGCATCATGACATCCTACGAGCAGTACTTC. Its protein is CASSIMTSYEQYF.

The V call is TRBV6-6, the J call TRBJ2-7; D remains unclear. The CDR3 sequence is 13 residues long. V shed 5 bases and J shed 0 bases, with 8 bases lying between them. Germline CDR1 and CDR2: MNHNY and SVGAGI (reference sequence). CDR3 sequence: CASSLSNSYEQYF. The DNA for the CDR3 is TGTGCCAGCAGTCTGAGCAACTCCTACGAGCAGTACTTC.

The rearrangement uses TRBV7-9 and TRBJ1-5, with D hard to call. The CDR3 covers 14 residues. Germline V gene lookup returns CDR1 SEHNR and CDR2 FQNEAQ (reference sequence). V was shortened by 4 bases and J by 7 bases, with 14 bases between the two germline ends. CDR3 in DNA: TGTGCCAGCAGCTCCCAGGCAGGTCGACAGCCCCAGCATTTT. Translated, it gives CASSSQAGRQPQHF. The variable domain in full, completed from reference TRBV7-9 and TRBJ1-5, reads DTGVSQNPRHKITKRGQNVTFRCDPISEHNRLYWYRQTLGQGPEFLTYFQNEAQLEKSRLLSDRFSAERPKGSFSTLEIQRTEQGDSAMYLCASSSQAGRQPQHFGDGTRLSIL.

This clone was counted a few times. The V call is TRBV2, the J call TRBJ2-2; D not resolved. In germline, CDR1 is SNHLY, CDR2 FYNNEI. The CDR3 is 11 amino acids. Trimming took 7 bases from V and 6 from J, leaving 6 bases between them. The CDR3 spells CASNYAGELFF. In DNA form, the CDR3 reads TGTGCCAGCAACTACGCCGGGGAGCTGTTTTTT.

Only a few counts were recorded for this clone. This sequence joins TRBV10-3 and TRBJ2-7, with a tentative D call TRBD2 (7 bases). Per germline, CDR1 ENHRY and CDR2 SYGVKD. The CDR3 is made up of 16 amino acids. The V end lost 1 base, the J end lost 2 bases, and 15 bases lay between the germline ends. Written as DNA, the CDR3 is TGTGCCATCAGTGAGTACACACGGGGGGCTGCCTACGAGCAGTACTTC. As protein: CAISEYTRGAAYEQYF.

This sequence joins TRBV5-4 and TRBJ2-2, with 8 bases aligning to TRBD2. Germline assignment: CDR1 SGHNT and CDR2 YYREEE (reference sequence). The V segment lost 6 bases and the J segment 6 bases; nucleotides outside the gene matches: 13. CDR3 size: 16 residues. CDR3 DNA: TGTGCCAGCACTAGTAGGGGCCTAGCGGGCGCCGGGGAGCTGTTTTTT. Translated: CASTSRGLAGAGELFF.